Each of the 18 T cell receptor beta chains below was sequenced from the same sample in a study of blood T cell repertoires in COVID-19. Libraries were prepared by immunoSEQ multiplex PCR; TCRdb keeps only in-frame clonotypes and omits some of them. Here the sample spans 150,000 to 200,000 clones, 81% being singletons. The sequenced sample was peripheral blood. Receptors originate from a woman older than 75 with COVID-19, enrolled during active disease.

As DNA, the CDR3 is TGTGCCAGCAGCTTGGAAACCGCCAGGGGCCGCCGCACAGATACGCAGTATTTT. This sequence encodes CASSLETARGRRTDTQYF. J is TRBJ2-3 and V is TRBV5-6; TRBD1 might be the D (6 bases). This CDR3 has 18 amino acids. CDR1 and CDR2 (germline): SGHDT, YYEEEE. Trimming took 0 bases from V and 1 from J, leaving 18 bases between them. The full variable domain, rest sourced from reference TRBV5-6 and TRBJ2-3, is DAGVTQSPTHLIKTRGQQVTLRCSPKSGHDTVSWYQQALGQGPQFIFQYYEEEERQRGNFPDRFSGHQFPNYSSELNVNALLLGDSALYLCASSLETARGRRTDTQYFGPGTRLTVL.

For this clone: An end of the junction differs from the germline gene, which may be a read error. J is TRBJ2-3 and V is TRBV7-7; 11 bases line up with TRBD2. Germline CDR1 and CDR2: SSHAT and FNYEAQ (reference sequence). The CDR3 has 16 residues. The CDR3 sequence: CASSLLAGVGTDTQYF. As DNA, the CDR3 is TGTGCTAGCAGTTTACTAGCGGGAGTAGGGACAGATACGCAGTATTTT.

This chain joins TRBV19 and TRBJ2-2; 12 bases are shared with TRBD1. V was pared by 4 bases and J by 0 bases, with 15 bases of the junction left unmatched. This CDR3 region has 21 residues. From germline, CDR1 is LNHDA and CDR2 SQIVND (reference sequence). In nucleotides, the CDR3 is TGTGCCAGTAGTAACACCGGGACAGGGGGCAAGAGGATAGCGAACACCGGGGAGCTGTTTTTT. Translation: CASSNTGTGGKRIANTGELFF.

This chain uses TRBV19 with TRBJ2-7; weak D call: TRBD1 (5 bases). This CDR3 has 15 residues. Germline values: CDR1 LNHDA, CDR2 SQIVND (reference sequence). Between the trimmed V and J ends, which lost 6 bases and 1 base, there was a span of 16 bases. CDR3 in amino acids: CASSIGQGVSYEQYF. CDR3 bases: TGTGCCAGTAGCATTGGGCAGGGTGTTTCCTACGAGCAGTACTTC. Drawing the rest from reference TRBV19 and TRBJ2-7, the complete variable domain is DGGITQSPKYLFRKEGQNVTLSCEQNLNHDAMYWYRQDPGQGLRLIYYSQIVNDFQKGDIAEGYSVSREKKESFPLTVTSAQKNPTAFYLCASSIGQGVSYEQYFGPGTRLTVT.

The V and J genes are TRBV6-5 and TRBJ2-7; 9 bases are shared with TRBD1. The CDR3 covers 15 residues. Looked up from germline, CDR1 is MNHEY and CDR2 is SVGAGI. The V gene end was trimmed by 6 bases and the J gene end by 5 bases; junction bases not matched to a gene: 11. In DNA, the CDR3 is TGTGCCAGCAGCGGGATGGACAGGGGTGAGGACGAGCAGTACTTC. This gives the protein CASSGMDRGEDEQYF.

The chain is built from TRBV5-4 and TRBJ2-5; 10 nucleotides agree with TRBD2. This CDR3 has 17 amino acids. CDR1 is SGHNT, CDR2 YYREEE, per germline (reference sequence). The J segment lost 4 bases and the V segment lost 4 bases, leaving 13 bases of the junction unmatched. The CDR3 DNA is TGTGCCAGCAGCGACGGCGACAGCGGGGGGGCCTCAGAGACCCAGTACTTC. Translation: CASSDGDSGGASETQYF.

This clone was seen only a few times. The chain joins TRBV19 to TRBJ1-5; TRBD1 matches 7 bases. Germline V lookup: CDR1 LNHDA, CDR2 SQIVND (reference sequence). V shed 5 bases and J 4 bases; nucleotides not matched to a gene: 11. The CDR3 length is 16 residues. Here the CDR3 DNA reads TGTGCCAGTAGTGCCTATACCGGGACAGTTAATCAGCCCCAGCATTTT. It is translated as CASSAYTGTVNQPQHF.

The genes are TRBV4-1 and TRBJ2-3, with a tentative D call TRBD2 (7 bases). Germline V CDR1 and CDR2: MGHRA, YSYEKL. The CDR3 is 15 amino acids. Trimming removed 7 bases from V and 5 bases from J, with 19 bases in between. In nucleotides, the CDR3 is TGCGCCAGCACGCCTGGCGGGGGAGGGGGAGATACGCAGTATTTT. As protein: CASTPGGGGGDTQYF.

This clone has more than one count but fewer than ten. The chain employs TRBV27 and TRBJ2-2; D possibly corresponds to TRBD2 (7 bases). The ends were cut back, 7 bases at V and 0 bases at J, with 12 bases in the middle. This CDR3 has 15 amino acids. Germline V lookup: CDR1 MNHEY, CDR2 SMNVEV (reference sequence). The CDR3 reads CASTTGGPNTGELFF. CDR3 in DNA: TGTGCCAGCACCACGGGGGGCCCGAACACCGGGGAGCTGTTTTTT.

The chain combines TRBV4-1 with TRBJ2-3; 7 bases are a match to TRBD2. The CDR3 runs to 15 residues. J was trimmed by 1 base and V by 4 bases; bases with no gene match: 5. From germline, CDR1 is MGHRA and CDR2 YSYEKL. CDR3 bases: TGCGCCAGCAGCCCCGGGGGGATCCGCACAGATACGCAGTATTTT. This translates into CASSPGGIRTDTQYF.

The chain couples TRBV11-3 to TRBJ1-6; unclear D gene. Germline assignment: CDR1 SGHNT and CDR2 YENEEA. V lost 0 bases and J 7 bases, leaving 13 bases between the germline ends. This CDR3 is built from 16 residues. CDR3 DNA: TGTGCCAGCAGCTTAGATCTTCAGGTCAGGAATTCACCCCTCCACTTT. Protein product: CASSLDLQVRNSPLHF.

CDR3 coding DNA: TGTGCCAGCAGCCAGGCCAGGGGAAGTGATCAGCCCCAGCATTTT. Translation gives CASSQARGSDQPQHF. The V call is TRBV7-8, the J call TRBJ1-5, with D possibly matching TRBD1 (6 bases). Germline lookup yields CDR1 SGHVS and CDR2 FQNEAQ. V was trimmed by 5 bases and J by 5 bases, leaving 16 bases between them. The CDR3 spans 15 residues.

The chain carries TRBV7-8 and TRBJ2-7, with TRBD1 identical over 9 bases. The CDR3 has 15 amino acids. The germline V gene encodes CDR1 SGHVS and CDR2 FQNEAQ. With V trimmed by 0 bases and J by 6 bases, 6 bases remained unmatched. CDR3 DNA: TGTGCCAGCAGCTTAGCCCGGACAGGGGCACCCGAGCAGTACTTC. Translated, it gives CASSLARTGAPEQYF.

The rearrangement joins TRBV6-5 to TRBJ2-7, with 8 bases identical to TRBD2. The CDR3 sequence is 14 residues long. V lost 5 bases and J lost 2; bases outside the gene matches: 5. Germline V gives CDR1 MNHEY, CDR2 SVGAGI. The CDR3 coding sequence is TGTGCCAGCAGTCGTACTAGCGGAACCTACGAGCAGTACTTC. It translates to CASSRTSGTYEQYF.

The V gene is TRBV11-3, the J gene TRBJ2-7, with 8 bases aligning to TRBD1. The trim removed 4 bases at V and 6 bases at J, leaving 5 bases unmatched. Germline loops: CDR1 SGHNT, CDR2 YENEEA. The CDR3 covers 13 residues. Here the CDR3 reads CASSSLTGAEQYF. The CDR3 DNA sequence: TGTGCCAGCAGCTCCCTGACAGGGGCCGAGCAGTACTTC.

The genes are TRBV11-3 and TRBJ2-1; 8 bases fit TRBD1. J lost 4 bases, V lost 5 bases, and 16 bases had no gene match. The CDR3 loop spans 18 amino acids. Germline lookup yields CDR1 SGHNT and CDR2 YENEEA. CDR3 nucleotides: TGTGCCAGCAGCCCAAGGGACAGGAACCCGAGGGTTTACAATGAGCAGTTCTTC. Translation gives CASSPRDRNPRVYNEQFF.

The chain links TRBV5-4 to TRBJ2-1, with D unresolved. CDR1 is SGHNT and CDR2 is YYREEE in the germline V gene (reference sequence). Trimming stripped 0 bases from V and 6 bases from J, with 4 bases between. The CDR3 length is 12 residues. CDR3 sequence (DNA): TGTGCCAGCAGCTTGGCTAGCAATGAGCAGTTCTTC. Translation: CASSLASNEQFF. Drawing the rest from reference TRBV5-4 and TRBJ2-1, the complete variable domain is ETGVTQSPTHLIKTRGQQVTLRCSSQSGHNTVSWYQQALGQGPQFIFQYYREEENGRGNFPPRFSGLQFPNYSSELNVNALELDDSALYLCASSLASNEQFFGPGTRLTVL.

This chain links TRBV6-1 with TRBJ2-3; TRBD2 agrees at 8 bases. J lost 2 bases, V lost 2 bases, and 9 bases had no gene match. Germline-derived CDR1 and CDR2 are MNHNS and SASEGT. The CDR3 is made up of 17 amino acids. The CDR3 coding sequence is TGTGCCAGCAGTGAAAGAGCGGGGGCCCCCACCACAGATACGCAGTATTTT. Translated, it gives CASSERAGAPTTDTQYF.